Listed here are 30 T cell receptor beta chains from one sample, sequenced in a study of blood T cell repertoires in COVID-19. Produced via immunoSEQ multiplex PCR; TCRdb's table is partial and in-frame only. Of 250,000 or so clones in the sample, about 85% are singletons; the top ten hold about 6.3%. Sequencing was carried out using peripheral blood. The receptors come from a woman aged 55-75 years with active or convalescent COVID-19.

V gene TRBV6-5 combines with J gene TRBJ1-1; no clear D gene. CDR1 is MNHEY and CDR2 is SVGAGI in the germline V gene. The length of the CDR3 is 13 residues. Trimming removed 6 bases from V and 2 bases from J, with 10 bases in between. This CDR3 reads CASSVFFNTEAFF. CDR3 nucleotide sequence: TGTGCCAGCAGCGTTTTTTTCAACACTGAAGCTTTCTTT.

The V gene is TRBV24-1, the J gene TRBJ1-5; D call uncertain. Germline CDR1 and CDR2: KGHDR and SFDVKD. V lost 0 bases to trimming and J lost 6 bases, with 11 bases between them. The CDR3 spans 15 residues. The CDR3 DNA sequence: TGTGCCACCAGTGATTTGGGGGAGATCGGTCAGCCCCAGCATTTT. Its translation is CATSDLGEIGQPQHF.

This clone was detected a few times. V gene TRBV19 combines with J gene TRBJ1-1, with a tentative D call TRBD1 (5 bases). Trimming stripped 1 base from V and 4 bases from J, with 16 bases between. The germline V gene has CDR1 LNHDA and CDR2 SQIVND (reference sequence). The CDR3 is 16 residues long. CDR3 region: CASSIGGPLGGTEAFF. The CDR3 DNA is TGTGCCAGTAGTATAGGGGGACCTCTCGGGGGCACTGAAGCTTTCTTT.

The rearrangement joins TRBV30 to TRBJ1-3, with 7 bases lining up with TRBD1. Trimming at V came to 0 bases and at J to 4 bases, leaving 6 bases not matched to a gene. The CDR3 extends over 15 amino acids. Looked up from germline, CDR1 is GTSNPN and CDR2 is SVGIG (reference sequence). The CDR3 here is CAWSVSRGEGNTIYF. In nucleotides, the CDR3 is TGTGCCTGGAGTGTAAGCAGGGGGGAAGGAAACACCATATATTTT. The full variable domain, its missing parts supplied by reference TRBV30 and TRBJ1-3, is SQTIHQWPATLVQPVGSPLSLECTVEGTSNPNLYWYRQAAGRGLQLLFYSVGIGQISSEVPQNLSASRPQDRQFILSSKKLLLSDSGFYLCAWSVSRGEGNTIYFGEGSWLTVV.

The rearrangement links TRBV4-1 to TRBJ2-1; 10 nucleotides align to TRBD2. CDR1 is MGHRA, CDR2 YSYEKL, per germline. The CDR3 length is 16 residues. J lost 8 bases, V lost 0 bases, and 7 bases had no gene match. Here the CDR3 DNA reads TGCGCCAGCAGCCAAGAAGGGCTAGCGGGGGACGATGAGCAGTTCTTC. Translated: CASSQEGLAGDDEQFF.

The CDR3, as DNA: TGTGCCAGCAAAGAGGACAGGGTAAGCGAGCAGTACTTC. Translation: CASKEDRVSEQYF. The V and J genes are TRBV2 and TRBJ2-7, with 8 bases fitting TRBD1. Looked up from germline, CDR1 is SNHLY and CDR2 is FYNNEI. The CDR3 loop spans 13 amino acids. V gave up 7 bases and J gave up 6 bases; unmatched junction bases: 8.

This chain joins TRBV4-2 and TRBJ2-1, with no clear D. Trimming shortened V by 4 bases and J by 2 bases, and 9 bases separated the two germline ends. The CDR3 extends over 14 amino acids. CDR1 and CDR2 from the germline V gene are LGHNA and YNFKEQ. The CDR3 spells CASSLHRAYNEQFF. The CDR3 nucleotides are TGTGCCAGCAGCCTACATCGGGCCTACAATGAGCAGTTCTTC.

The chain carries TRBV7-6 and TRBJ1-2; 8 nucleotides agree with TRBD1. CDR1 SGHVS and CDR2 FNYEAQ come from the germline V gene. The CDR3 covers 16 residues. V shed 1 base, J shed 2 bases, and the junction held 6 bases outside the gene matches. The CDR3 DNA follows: TGTGCCAGCAGCTTAGGATACGGACAGGGCAACTATGGCTACACCTTC. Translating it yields CASSLGYGQGNYGYTF.

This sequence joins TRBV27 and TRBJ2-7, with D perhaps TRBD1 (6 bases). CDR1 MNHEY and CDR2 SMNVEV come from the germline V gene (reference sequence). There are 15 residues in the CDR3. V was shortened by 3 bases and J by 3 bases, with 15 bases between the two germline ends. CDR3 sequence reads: CASSFSSGQIYEQYF. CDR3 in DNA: TGTGCCAGCAGTTTTTCTTCGGGACAAATCTACGAGCAGTACTTC.

The CDR3 region is CASRLRQGLQETQYF. CDR3 DNA sequence: TGTGCCAGCAGACTCCGACAGGGGCTGCAAGAGACCCAGTACTTC. The rearrangement uses TRBV3-1 (or the pseudogene TRBV3-2) and TRBJ2-5; 8 bases fit TRBD1. With V trimmed by 6 bases and J by 2 bases, 8 bases remained unmatched. Germline assignment: CDR1 LGHDT and CDR2 YNNKEL (reference sequence). The CDR3 is 15 residues long.

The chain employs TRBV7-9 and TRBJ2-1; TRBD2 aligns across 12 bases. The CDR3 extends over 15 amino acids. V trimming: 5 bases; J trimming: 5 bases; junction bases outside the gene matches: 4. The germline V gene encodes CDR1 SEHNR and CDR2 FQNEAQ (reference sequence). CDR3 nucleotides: TGTGCCAGCAGCCTAAGACTAGCGGGAGACAATGAGCAGTTCTTC. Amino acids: CASSLRLAGDNEQFF.

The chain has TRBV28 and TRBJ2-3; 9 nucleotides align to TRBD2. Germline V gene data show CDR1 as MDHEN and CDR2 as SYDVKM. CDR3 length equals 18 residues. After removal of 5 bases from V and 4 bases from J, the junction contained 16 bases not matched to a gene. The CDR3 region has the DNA TGTGCCAGCAGTGCTTACCCCCCCGGCGGGAGGGAGGCAGATACGCAGTATTTT. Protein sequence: CASSAYPPGGREADTQYF.

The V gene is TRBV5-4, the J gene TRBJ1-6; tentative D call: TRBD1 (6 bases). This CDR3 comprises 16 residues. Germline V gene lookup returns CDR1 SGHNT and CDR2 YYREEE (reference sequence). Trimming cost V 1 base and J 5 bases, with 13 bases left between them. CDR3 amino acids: CASSLLRGANNSPLHF. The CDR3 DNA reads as TGTGCCAGCAGCTTGCTCCGGGGGGCCAATAATTCACCCCTCCACTTT. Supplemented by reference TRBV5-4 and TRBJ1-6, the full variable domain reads ETGVTQSPTHLIKTRGQQVTLRCSSQSGHNTVSWYQQALGQGPQFIFQYYREEENGRGNFPPRFSGLQFPNYSSELNVNALELDDSALYLCASSLLRGANNSPLHFGNGTRLTVT.

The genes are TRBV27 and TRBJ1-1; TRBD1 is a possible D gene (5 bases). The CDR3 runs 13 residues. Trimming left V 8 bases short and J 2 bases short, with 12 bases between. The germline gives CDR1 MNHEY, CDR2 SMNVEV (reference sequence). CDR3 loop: CASRGLINTEAFF. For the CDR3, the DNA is TGTGCCAGCCGGGGACTTATAAACACTGAAGCTTTCTTT.

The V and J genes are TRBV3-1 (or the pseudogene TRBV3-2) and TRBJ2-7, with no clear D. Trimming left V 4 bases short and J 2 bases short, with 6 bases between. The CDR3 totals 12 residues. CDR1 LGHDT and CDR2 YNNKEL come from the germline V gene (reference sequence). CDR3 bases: TGTGCCAGCAGCCCTACTCCCTACGAGCAGTACTTC. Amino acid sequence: CASSPTPYEQYF.

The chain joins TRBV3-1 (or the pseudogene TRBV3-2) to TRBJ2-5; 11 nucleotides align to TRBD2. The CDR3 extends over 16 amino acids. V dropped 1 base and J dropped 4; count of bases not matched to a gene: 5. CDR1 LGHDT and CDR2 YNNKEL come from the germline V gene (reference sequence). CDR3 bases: TGTGCCAGCAGCCAAGGACTAGCGGGATTCGTAGAGACCCAGTACTTC. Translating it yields CASSQGLAGFVETQYF.

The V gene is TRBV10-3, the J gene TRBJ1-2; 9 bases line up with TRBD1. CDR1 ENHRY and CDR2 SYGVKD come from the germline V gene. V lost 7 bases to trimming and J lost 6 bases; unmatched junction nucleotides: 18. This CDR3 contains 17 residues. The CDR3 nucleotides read TGTGCCATCAAGTCAACAGGGGGCGTAGGTACTATTGATGGCTACACCTTC. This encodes CAIKSTGGVGTIDGYTF.

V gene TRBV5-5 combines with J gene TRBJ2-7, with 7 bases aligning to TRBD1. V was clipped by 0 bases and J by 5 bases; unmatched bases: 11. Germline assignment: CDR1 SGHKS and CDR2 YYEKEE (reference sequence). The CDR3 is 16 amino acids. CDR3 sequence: CASSLGQGSSADEQYV. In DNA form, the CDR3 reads TGTGCCAGCAGCTTGGGACAGGGATCCTCAGCGGACGAGCAGTACGTC.

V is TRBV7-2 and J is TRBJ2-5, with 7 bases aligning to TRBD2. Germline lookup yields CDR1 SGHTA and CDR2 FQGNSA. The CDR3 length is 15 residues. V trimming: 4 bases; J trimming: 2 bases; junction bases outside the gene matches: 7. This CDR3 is CASSWGGSRQETQYF. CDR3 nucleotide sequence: TGTGCCAGCAGCTGGGGCGGGAGTCGACAAGAGACCCAGTACTTC.

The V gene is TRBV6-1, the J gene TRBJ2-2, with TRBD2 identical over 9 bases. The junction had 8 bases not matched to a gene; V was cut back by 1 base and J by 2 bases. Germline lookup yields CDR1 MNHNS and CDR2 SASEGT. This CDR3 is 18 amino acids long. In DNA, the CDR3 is TGTGCCAGCAGTGAAGGTCGTGTGCGGGGGGGAAACACCGGGGAGCTGTTTTTT. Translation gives CASSEGRVRGGNTGELFF.

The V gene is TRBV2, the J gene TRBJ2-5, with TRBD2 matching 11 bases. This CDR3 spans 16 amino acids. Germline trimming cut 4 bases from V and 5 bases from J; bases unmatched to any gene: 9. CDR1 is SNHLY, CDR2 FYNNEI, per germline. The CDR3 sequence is CASSGVLAGGRETQYF. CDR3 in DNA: TGTGCCAGCAGTGGGGTGTTAGCGGGGGGGCGTGAGACCCAGTACTTC.

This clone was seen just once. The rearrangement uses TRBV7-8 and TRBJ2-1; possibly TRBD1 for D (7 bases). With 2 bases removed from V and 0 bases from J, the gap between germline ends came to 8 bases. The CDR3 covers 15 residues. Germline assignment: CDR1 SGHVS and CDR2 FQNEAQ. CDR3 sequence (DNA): TGTGCCAGCAGCTTACAGGGGGGCTCCTACAATGAGCAGTTCTTC. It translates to CASSLQGGSYNEQFF.

The DNA for the CDR3 is TGTGCCAGCAGCCAATTCGGAGGGTATAGCAATCAGCCCCAGCATTTT. Protein product: CASSQFGGYSNQPQHF. V and J are TRBV16 and TRBJ1-5; D unclear. CDR3 length: 16 amino acids. The germline gives CDR1 KGHSY, CDR2 FQNENV. The germline V and J ends were trimmed by 1 base and 0 bases, with 10 bases remaining between them.

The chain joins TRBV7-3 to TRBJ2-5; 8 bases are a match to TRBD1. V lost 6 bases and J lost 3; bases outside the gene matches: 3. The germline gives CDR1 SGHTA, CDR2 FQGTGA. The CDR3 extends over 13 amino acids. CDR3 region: CASSQDREETQYF. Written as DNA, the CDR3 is TGTGCCAGCAGTCAGGACAGGGAAGAGACCCAGTACTTC.

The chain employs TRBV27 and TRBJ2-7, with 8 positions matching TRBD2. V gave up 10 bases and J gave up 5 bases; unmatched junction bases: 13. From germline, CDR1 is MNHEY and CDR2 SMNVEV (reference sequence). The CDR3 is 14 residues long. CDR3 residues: CANKSGRPAHEQYF. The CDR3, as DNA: TGTGCCAACAAAAGCGGGAGACCCGCCCACGAGCAGTACTTC.

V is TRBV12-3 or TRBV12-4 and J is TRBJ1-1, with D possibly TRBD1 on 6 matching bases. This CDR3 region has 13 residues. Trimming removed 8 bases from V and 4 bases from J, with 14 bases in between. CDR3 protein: CASRGGASTEAFF. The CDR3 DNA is TGTGCCAGCCGGGGGGGGGCGAGCACTGAAGCTTTCTTT.

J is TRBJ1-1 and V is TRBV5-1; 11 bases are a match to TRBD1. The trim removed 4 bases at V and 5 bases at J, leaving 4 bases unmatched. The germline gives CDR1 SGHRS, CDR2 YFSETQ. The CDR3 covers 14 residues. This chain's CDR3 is CASSGGTGGTEAFF. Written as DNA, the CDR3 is TGCGCCAGCAGCGGTGGGACAGGGGGTACTGAAGCTTTCTTT.

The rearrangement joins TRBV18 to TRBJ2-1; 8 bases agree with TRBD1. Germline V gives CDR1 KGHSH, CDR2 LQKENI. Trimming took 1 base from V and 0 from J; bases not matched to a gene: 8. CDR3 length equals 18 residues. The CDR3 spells CASSPRTDRGSSYNEQFF. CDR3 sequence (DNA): TGTGCCAGCTCACCACGGACCGACAGGGGAAGCTCCTACAATGAGCAGTTCTTC.

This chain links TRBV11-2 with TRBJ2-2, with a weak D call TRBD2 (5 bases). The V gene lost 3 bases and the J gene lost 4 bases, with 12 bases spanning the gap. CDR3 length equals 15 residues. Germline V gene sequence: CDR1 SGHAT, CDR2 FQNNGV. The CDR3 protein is CASSFDLRGTGELFF. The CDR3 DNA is TGTGCCAGCAGCTTCGACCTCCGGGGCACCGGGGAGCTGTTTTTT.

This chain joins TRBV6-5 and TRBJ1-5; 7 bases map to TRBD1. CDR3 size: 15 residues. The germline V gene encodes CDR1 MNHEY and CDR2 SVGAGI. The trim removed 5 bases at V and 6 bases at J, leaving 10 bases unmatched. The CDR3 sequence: CASSLMIQGIQPQHF. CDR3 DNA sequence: TGTGCCAGCAGTCTCATGATACAGGGGATTCAGCCCCAGCATTTT.